Below, 28 T cell receptor beta chains from the same sample are listed, as sequenced in a study of T cells in Graves' hyperthyroidism and ophthalmopathy. Authors of the study amplified TCR beta CDR3 regions from RNA transcripts. The HTBI primer set was used in a first-round RT-PCR of the TCR CDR3. Using its own MiXCR run on the multiplex PCR reads, TCRdb lists one record per CDR3 protein. The table has roughly 180,000 distinct CDR3 sequences, over 15% seen once. The sequenced sample consisted of blood. The receptor source for this set is a woman in her fifties or sixties with Graves' hyperthyroidism.

This clonotype was seen ten or more times. This chain joins TRBV19 and TRBJ1-1; D is perhaps TRBD1 (5 bases). Trimming took off 3 bases at V and 6 bases at J, with 8 bases between the two ends. CDR3 length: 12 amino acids. CDR1 is LNHDA and CDR2 is SQIVND in the germline V gene (reference sequence). The CDR3 nucleotides are TGTGCCAGTAGTATGGGACGGTCTGAAGCTTTCTTT. It specifies CASSMGRSEAFF.

In this sample, this clonotype turned up many times. This chain connects TRBV7-3 to TRBJ2-1; 12 nucleotides line up with TRBD2. The CDR3 is 16 amino acids. Germline V gene data show CDR1 as SGHTA and CDR2 as FQGTGA. J lost 7 bases, V lost 5 bases, and 9 bases had no gene match. CDR3: CASSLSSGGAQNEQFF. CDR3 DNA: TGTGCCAGCAGCCTATCTAGCGGGGGGGCCCAGAATGAGCAGTTCTTC.

This clonotype was seen repeatedly, ten times or more. This rearrangement joins TRBV24-1 to TRBJ2-1, with 8 bases aligning to TRBD1. Germline loops: CDR1 KGHDR, CDR2 SFDVKD. The junction had 4 bases not matched to a gene; V was cut back by 5 bases and J by 5 bases. The CDR3 has 14 amino acids. The CDR3 DNA is TGTGCCACCAGTGTGACAGGGGCGGACAATGAGCAGTTCTTC. It encodes CATSVTGADNEQFF.

This clonotype has at least ten counts. This sequence joins TRBV11-2 and TRBJ1-1; the D gene is possibly TRBD1 (6 bases). Trimming stripped 6 bases from V and 0 bases from J, with 26 bases between. The germline gives CDR1 SGHAT, CDR2 FQNNGV. The CDR3 runs to 19 residues. CDR3 residues: CASRLPQGGRRRMNTEAFF. CDR3 nucleotide sequence: TGTGCCAGCAGGCTTCCCCAAGGGGGGCGAAGGAGAATGAACACTGAAGCTTTCTTT.

At least ten counts were recorded for this clonotype. The chain has TRBV20-1 and TRBJ1-6; the match to TRBD1 covers 10 bases. The CDR3 extends over 14 amino acids. Germline V gene sequence: CDR1 DFQATT, CDR2 SNEGSKA (reference sequence). V was pared by 6 bases and J by 4 bases, with 3 bases of the junction left unmatched. The CDR3 spells CSAGDRGYNSPLHF. The DNA of the CDR3 is TGCAGTGCCGGGGACAGGGGATATAATTCACCCCTCCACTTT.

The chain combines TRBV20-1 with TRBJ1-5; no reliable D call. CDR1 is DFQATT and CDR2 is SNEGSKA in the germline V gene (reference sequence). The V end was cut by 0 bases, the J end by 4 bases, with 10 bases between. The CDR3 extends over 14 amino acids. The CDR3 is CSARDLWVNQPQHF. The CDR3 region has the DNA TGCAGTGCTAGAGATCTGTGGGTTAATCAGCCCCAGCATTTT.

This clonotype was counted a few times. V and J are TRBV5-4 and TRBJ2-3; D is uncertain. Germline values: CDR1 SGHNT, CDR2 YYREEE (reference sequence). CDR3 length: 16 residues. V was trimmed by 2 bases and J by 2 bases, leaving 15 bases between them. The CDR3 spells CASSLEPDDSTDTQYF. The CDR3 region has the DNA TGTGCCAGCAGCTTAGAACCGGATGACTCCACAGATACGCAGTATTTT.

This clonotype was counted many times. The genes are TRBV5-1 and TRBJ2-2; 7 bases are shared with TRBD1. The junction had 6 bases not matched to a gene; V was cut back by 6 bases and J by 1 base. The V gene's germline CDR1 is SGHRS and CDR2 YFSETQ. The CDR3 is made up of 15 amino acids. CDR3 loop: CASTGTEMNTGELFF. The CDR3 DNA sequence: TGCGCCAGCACAGGGACAGAGATGAACACCGGGGAGCTGTTTTTT. Full variable domain (outside the CDR3, taken from reference TRBV5-1 and TRBJ2-2): KAGVTQTPRYLIKTRGQQVTLSCSPISGHRSVSWYQQTPGQGLQFLFEYFSETQRNKGNFPGRFSGRQFSNSRSEMNVSTLELGDSALYLCASTGTEMNTGELFFGEGSRLTVL.

J is TRBJ2-1 and V is TRBV12-3 or TRBV12-4; TRBD2 aligns across 7 bases. The CDR3 extends over 16 amino acids. Trimming took 3 bases from V and 3 from J; bases not matched to a gene: 8. CDR3 protein: CASSFVGGSFYNEQFF. In DNA, the CDR3 is TGTGCCAGCAGTTTCGTGGGCGGGAGCTTCTACAATGAGCAGTTCTTC.

In its sample, this clonotype was seen many times. V usage is TRBV6-1 and J usage is TRBJ1-1, with a tentative D call TRBD1 (5 bases). Trimming stripped 5 bases from V and 2 bases from J, with 18 bases between. The CDR3 runs 16 residues. Looked up from germline, CDR1 is MNHNS and CDR2 is SASEGT. CDR3 sequence reads: CASSLYRSSSNTEAFF. CDR3 DNA: TGTGCCAGCAGTCTTTACAGGTCATCATCCAACACTGAAGCTTTCTTT.

This clonotype was counted many times. The rearrangement joins TRBV28 to TRBJ1-1; D remains unclear. CDR1 and CDR2 from the germline V gene are MDHEN and SYDVKM. The CDR3 covers 12 residues. Trimming removed 4 bases from V and 8 bases from J, with 11 bases in between. The CDR3 region is CASSSATEEAFF. The CDR3 DNA follows: TGTGCCAGCAGTTCCGCCACTGAGGAAGCTTTCTTT.

This chain uses TRBV2 with TRBJ2-3; 9 positions match TRBD2. J was trimmed by 4 bases and V by 2 bases; bases with no gene match: 4. In germline, CDR1 is SNHLY, CDR2 FYNNEI. The CDR3 consists of 15 residues. DNA of the CDR3: TGTGCCAGCAGTGAATGGTTAGCGGGAGCAGATACGCAGTATTTT. Its protein is CASSEWLAGADTQYF.

This clonotype was detected ten times or more. This rearrangement joins TRBV2 to TRBJ2-3; the D gene could be TRBD1 or TRBD2 (5 bases each). The germline V gene encodes CDR1 SNHLY and CDR2 FYNNEI. The CDR3 has 15 amino acids. V lost 7 bases and J lost 5, with 19 bases in between. The CDR3 is CASIDRGAEKDTQYF. The CDR3 nucleotides read TGTGCCAGCATTGACCGGGGCGCCGAAAAAGATACGCAGTATTTT.

This sequence joins TRBV27 and TRBJ1-6; D gene ambiguous. V lost 4 bases and J 0 bases, leaving 10 bases between the germline ends. The CDR3 is 16 amino acids. The germline V gene has CDR1 MNHEY and CDR2 SMNVEV (reference sequence). CDR3 residues: CASSSDGSSYNSPLHF. DNA for the CDR3: TGTGCCAGCAGTTCCGACGGTAGCTCCTATAATTCACCCCTCCACTTT.

DNA of the CDR3: TGTGCCAGCAGCCCGTGGTCTAGCACAGATACGCAGTATTTT. Translated: CASSPWSSTDTQYF. The gene calls are TRBV7-2 and TRBJ2-3, with unresolved D. The ends were cut back, 5 bases at V and 0 bases at J, with 9 bases in the middle. Germline CDR1 SGHTA, CDR2 FQGNSA. The CDR3 runs to 14 residues.

Many counts were recorded for this clonotype. The V and J genes are TRBV6-2 or TRBV6-3 and TRBJ1-1, with D maybe TRBD1 (6 bases). V lost 2 bases and J lost 6, with 10 bases in between. The CDR3 totals 13 residues. Germline loops: CDR1 MNHEY, CDR2 SVGEGT. The CDR3 nucleotides are TGTGCCAGCAGTTACGAGGGGGTCGCTGAAGCTTTCTTT. This codes for CASSYEGVAEAFF.

This clonotype occurred many times. The chain couples TRBV12-3 or TRBV12-4 to TRBJ1-6; D is possibly TRBD1 (6 bases). This CDR3 spans 14 amino acids. V was clipped by 3 bases and J by 9 bases, with 12 bases between them. CDR3 nucleotide sequence: TGTGCCAGCAGTTTTTCGGGGGCTCTTTCACCCCTCCACTTT. It is translated as CASSFSGALSPLHF.

This clonotype was found many times. The rearrangement links TRBV11-2 to TRBJ1-1, with D possibly being TRBD1 (5 bases). The CDR3 is made up of 15 amino acids. Germline loops: CDR1 SGHAT, CDR2 FQNNGV. Trimming removed 1 base at V and 14 bases at J, with 23 bases between. The CDR3 DNA sequence: TGTGCCAGCAGCTTAGTGGTGGCAGCCCGTGGGGGGTCATTCTTT. It specifies CASSLVVAARGGSFF. Looking up the rest from reference TRBV11-2 and TRBJ1-1 gives the full variable domain: EAGVAQSPRYKIIEKRQSVAFWCNPISGHATLYWYQQILGQGPKLLIQFQNNGVVDDSQLPKDRFSAERLKGVDSTLKIQPAKLEDSAVYLCASSLVVAARGGSFFGQGTRLTVV.

This clonotype occurred many times. The gene calls are TRBV7-2 and TRBJ1-2, with D uncertain. V lost 5 bases, J lost 5 bases, and 12 bases lay in between. There are 13 residues in the CDR3. Germline V lookup: CDR1 SGHTA, CDR2 FQGNSA. CDR3 region: CASSPRASYGYTF. CDR3 DNA sequence: TGTGCCAGCAGCCCGCGAGCATCTTATGGCTACACCTTC.

This clonotype was detected ten times or more. V and J are TRBV29-1 and TRBJ1-1; D may be TRBD1 (5 bases). Per the germline V gene, CDR1 is SQVTM and CDR2 is ANQGSEA. There are 12 residues in the CDR3. The V and J ends lost 4 bases and 3 bases respectively, with 9 bases between them. Here the CDR3 DNA reads TGCAGCGTTGCAGGGTCGGACACTGAAGCTTTCTTT. Encoded protein: CSVAGSDTEAFF.

This clonotype has a count of ten or more. This chain uses TRBV6-1 with TRBJ1-6; D not certain. V dropped 2 bases and J dropped 7 bases, with 24 bases sitting between them. Germline-derived CDR1 and CDR2 are MNHNS and SASEGT. There are 19 residues in the CDR3. CDR3 in DNA: TGTGCCAGCAGTGAACACGCTACGGTGGCTACCTCAATCAATTCACCCCTCCACTTT. Encoded protein: CASSEHATVATSINSPLHF.

This clonotype was observed a handful of times. A much larger clone lies one base from this, so it may be a read error. The CDR3 end shows no conserved phenylalanine or tryptophan, and so a read error is likely. The rearrangement uses TRBV6-5 and TRBJ1-1; no clear D. Between the trimmed V and J ends, which lost 2 bases and 0 bases, there was a span of 13 bases. This CDR3 region has 16 residues. Germline V gene data show CDR1 as MNHEY and CDR2 as SVGAGI. The CDR3: CASSYDGRLVNTEAFL. The CDR3 region has the DNA TGTGCCAGCAGTTACGATGGGAGGTTAGTGAACACTGAAGCTTTCCTT.

This clonotype was counted at least ten times. The V call is TRBV5-5, the J call TRBJ1-4; 7 bases line up with TRBD1. CDR3 size: 15 residues. The germline V gene encodes CDR1 SGHKS and CDR2 YYEKEE (reference sequence). With 7 bases clipped from V and 5 bases from J, the junction kept 11 bases outside the gene matches. CDR3 protein: CASGFSGQTNEKLFF. In DNA form, the CDR3 reads TGTGCCAGCGGGTTCTCGGGACAGACGAATGAAAAACTGTTTTTT.

This rearrangement joins TRBV18 to TRBJ2-5; no definite D call. The CDR3 loop spans 13 amino acids. The germline V gene encodes CDR1 KGHSH and CDR2 LQKENI. Trimming shortened V by 2 bases and J by 3 bases, and 7 bases separated the two germline ends. This chain's CDR3 is CASSPFGEETQYF. CDR3 sequence (DNA): TGTGCCAGCTCACCATTTGGCGAAGAGACCCAGTACTTC.

This clonotype was found many times. The gene calls are TRBV24-1 and TRBJ2-1; 7 nucleotides match TRBD1. Germline V lookup: CDR1 KGHDR, CDR2 SFDVKD. V lost 3 bases to trimming and J lost 1 base; unmatched junction nucleotides: 2. CDR3 size: 15 residues. This CDR3 reads CATSDRQGSYNEQFF. The DNA of the CDR3 is TGTGCCACCAGTGATCGACAGGGATCCTACAATGAGCAGTTCTTC.

The sample holds many counts of this clonotype. The rearrangement joins TRBV24-1 to TRBJ2-5; 7 bases line up with TRBD1. Germline loops: CDR1 KGHDR, CDR2 SFDVKD. The CDR3 runs 16 residues. J lost 4 bases, V lost 3 bases, and 10 bases had no gene match. The CDR3 sequence is CATSDHPQGRGETQYF. CDR3 nucleotide sequence: TGTGCCACCAGTGATCACCCACAGGGGCGAGGAGAGACCCAGTACTTC.

At least ten counts were recorded for this clonotype. The V call is TRBV11-2, the J call TRBJ1-6; 7 nucleotides match TRBD1. V dropped 2 bases and J dropped 9; count of bases not matched to a gene: 4. CDR1 and CDR2 from the germline V gene are SGHAT and FQNNGV. The CDR3 is 14 residues long. Here the CDR3 reads CASSLRGTVSPLHF. CDR3 in DNA: TGTGCCAGCAGCTTAAGGGGGACAGTTTCACCCCTCCACTTT.

This clonotype was counted at least ten times. The chain has TRBV6-5 and TRBJ1-1, with D possibly matching TRBD1 (5 bases). The CDR3 is 14 residues long. Trimming pared 2 bases from V and 9 bases from J, leaving 16 bases between. Germline-derived CDR1 and CDR2 are MNHEY and SVGAGI. CDR3 coding DNA: TGTGCCAGCAGTTACCATTCCAGACAGACCAAAGCTTTCTTT. The encoded protein is CASSYHSRQTKAFF.